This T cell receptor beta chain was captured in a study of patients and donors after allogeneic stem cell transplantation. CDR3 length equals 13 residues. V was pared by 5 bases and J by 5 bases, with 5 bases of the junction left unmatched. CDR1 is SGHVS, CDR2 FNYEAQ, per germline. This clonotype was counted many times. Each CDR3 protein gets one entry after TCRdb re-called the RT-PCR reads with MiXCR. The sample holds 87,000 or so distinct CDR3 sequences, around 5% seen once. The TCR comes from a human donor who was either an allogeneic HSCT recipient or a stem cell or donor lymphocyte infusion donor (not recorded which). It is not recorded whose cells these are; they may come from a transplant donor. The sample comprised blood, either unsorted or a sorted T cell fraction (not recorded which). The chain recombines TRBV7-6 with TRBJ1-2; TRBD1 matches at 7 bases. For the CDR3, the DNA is TGTGCCAGCAGCCAGGGGGGGGATTATGGCTACACCTTC. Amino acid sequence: CASSQGGDYGYTF.